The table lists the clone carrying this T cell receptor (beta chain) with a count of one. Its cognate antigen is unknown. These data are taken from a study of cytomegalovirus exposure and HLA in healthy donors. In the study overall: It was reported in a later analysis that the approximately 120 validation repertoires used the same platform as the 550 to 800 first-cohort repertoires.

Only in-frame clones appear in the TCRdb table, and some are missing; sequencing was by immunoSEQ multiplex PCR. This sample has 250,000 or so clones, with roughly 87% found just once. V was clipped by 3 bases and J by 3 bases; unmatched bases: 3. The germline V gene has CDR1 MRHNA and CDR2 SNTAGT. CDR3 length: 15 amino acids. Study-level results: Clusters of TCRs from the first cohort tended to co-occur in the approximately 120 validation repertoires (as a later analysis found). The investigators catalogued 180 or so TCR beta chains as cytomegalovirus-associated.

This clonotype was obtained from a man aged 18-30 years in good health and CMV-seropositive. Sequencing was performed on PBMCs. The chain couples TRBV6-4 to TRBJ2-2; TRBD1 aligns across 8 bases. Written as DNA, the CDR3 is TGTGCCAGCAGTGAGCAGGGGGCTTACACCGGGGAGCTGTTTTTT. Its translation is CASSEQGAYTGELFF.